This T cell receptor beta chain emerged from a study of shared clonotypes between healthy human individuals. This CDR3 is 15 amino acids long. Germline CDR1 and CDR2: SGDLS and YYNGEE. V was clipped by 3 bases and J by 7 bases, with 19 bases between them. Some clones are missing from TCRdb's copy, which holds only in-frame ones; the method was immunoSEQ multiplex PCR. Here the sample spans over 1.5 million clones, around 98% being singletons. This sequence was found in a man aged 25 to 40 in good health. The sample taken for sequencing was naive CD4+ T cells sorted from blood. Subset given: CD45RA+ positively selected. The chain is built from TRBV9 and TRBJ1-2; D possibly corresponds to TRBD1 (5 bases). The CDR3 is CASSEGLGGVSGYTF. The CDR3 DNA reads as TGTGCCAGCAGCGAGGGGTTAGGAGGCGTCTCTGGCTACACCTTC.